This T cell receptor (beta chain) was documented in a study of T-cell reconstitution after alpha-beta-depleted transplantation in children. There are 13 residues in the CDR3. Trimming left V 4 bases short and J 8 bases short, with 11 bases between. CDR1 SGHTA and CDR2 FQGNSA come from the germline V gene. Unique molecular identifiers were incorporated during preparation of the TCRbeta library. From the PCR reads, TCRdb called clonotypes with MiXCR, one entry per CDR3 protein. The data show fewer than 90,000 distinct CDR3 sequences, with about 7% seen just once and around 2.4% held by the top ten. The receptor was isolated from a human donor who donated a stem cell graft to a child with acute lymphoblastic leukemia. The chain recombines TRBV7-2 with TRBJ2-2; D gene unclear. The sample in question was PBMCs from the stem cell graft donor, obtained from the stem cell graft. This CDR3 reads CASSSMGRGELFF. CDR3 in DNA: TGTGCCAGCAGCTCGATGGGCAGGGGGGAGCTGTTTTTT.